The 7 T cell receptor beta chains below come from one sample, sequenced in a study of blood T cell repertoires in COVID-19. Sequenced by immunoSEQ multiplex PCR; TCRdb stores in-frame clones only, minus some. Of roughly 86,000 clones listed, 70% to 90% are singletons. The sample was peripheral blood. These receptors came from a man between 35 and 55 years old with acute or convalescent COVID-19.

The chain uses TRBV6-5 and TRBJ2-1; 11 bases map to TRBD2. In germline, CDR1 is MNHEY, CDR2 SVGAGI. J lost 7 bases, V lost 10 bases, and 12 bases had no gene match. The CDR3 is 15 amino acids. This chain's CDR3 is CATNRGTSGSNEQFF. Written as DNA, the CDR3 is TGTGCCACCAACAGAGGGACTAGCGGATCGAATGAGCAGTTCTTC.

V is TRBV18 and J is TRBJ2-2, with 8 bases lining up with TRBD1. In germline, CDR1 is KGHSH, CDR2 LQKENI. The trim removed 4 bases at V and 1 base at J, leaving 5 bases unmatched. The CDR3 is made up of 16 amino acids. The CDR3 DNA is TGTGCCAGCTCACGGGGGACAGGCGAGAACACCGGGGAGCTGTTTTTT. This translates into CASSRGTGENTGELFF.

J is TRBJ2-4 and V is TRBV19; 8 bases are a match to TRBD1. The CDR3 is 17 amino acids. The trim removed 5 bases at V and 1 base at J, leaving 10 bases unmatched. Germline V gene lookup returns CDR1 LNHDA and CDR2 SQIVND (reference sequence). CDR3: CASSPWTGIEAKNIQYF. Written as DNA, the CDR3 is TGTGCCAGTAGTCCCTGGACAGGGATTGAGGCCAAAAACATTCAGTACTTC.

The genes are TRBV18 and TRBJ1-5; no definite D call. The CDR3 totals 13 residues. The V and J ends lost 2 bases and 3 bases respectively, with 5 bases between them. From germline, CDR1 is KGHSH and CDR2 LQKENI. DNA for the CDR3: TGTGCCAGCTCACCATCAGACAATCAGCCCCAGCATTTT. Residues: CASSPSDNQPQHF.

This chain joins TRBV9 and TRBJ1-1; D may be TRBD1 (6 bases). This CDR3 region has 15 residues. CDR1 SGDLS and CDR2 YYNGEE come from the germline V gene. Trimming stripped 2 bases from V and 0 bases from J, with 11 bases between. The CDR3 DNA is TGTGCCAGCAGCGTCACGGACAGAATGAACACTGAAGCTTTCTTT. This sequence encodes CASSVTDRMNTEAFF.

This chain connects TRBV5-8 to TRBJ2-3; D might be TRBD2 (5 bases). Trimming stripped 4 bases from V and 2 bases from J, with 14 bases between. The CDR3 covers 15 residues. The germline CDR1 and CDR2 sequences are SGHTS and YDEGEE. The CDR3 reads CASSRGLADTDTQYF. The CDR3 DNA reads as TGTGCCAGCAGCCGCGGACTCGCCGACACAGATACGCAGTATTTT.

This clone was observed a single time. The CDR3 spells CASSKQGVEETQYF. The DNA of the CDR3 is TGTGCCAGCAGCAAACAGGGGGTCGAAGAGACCCAGTACTTC. This rearrangement joins TRBV9 to TRBJ2-5, with 8 bases matching TRBD1. In germline, CDR1 is SGDLS, CDR2 YYNGEE. This CDR3 comprises 14 residues. The junction had 5 bases not matched to a gene; V was cut back by 4 bases and J by 3 bases.